A single sample is the source of the 28 T cell receptor beta chains below, sequenced in a study of blood T cells in healthy people across ages. Combining a sample-barcoded 5' primer with a J-beta primer mix, a second PCR ran for about 6 to 11 cycles. TCRdb re-called the 5' RACE reads through MiXCR, storing one row per CDR3 protein. The data contain nearly 800,000 distinct CDR3 sequences, more than 20% of them seen just once; the ten biggest clones take up under 4.5%. These same data were also listed under a study on T cells of mothers and their children.

The sample was blood. The receptor source for this set is a boy between 5 and 17 years old in good health.

This sequence joins TRBV4-1 and TRBJ2-5; D tentatively reads TRBD1 or TRBD2 (5 bases each). CDR1 and CDR2 (germline): MGHRA, YSYEKL. V lost 2 bases, J lost 5 bases, and 18 bases lay in between. The CDR3 covers 16 residues. The DNA for the CDR3 is TGCGCCAGCAGCCAACTTTACCGGGACCAGAGGGAGACCCAGTACTTC. Encoded protein: CASSQLYRDQRETQYF.

The chain joins TRBV20-1 to TRBJ1-2, with D possibly matching TRBD1 (6 bases). Germline values: CDR1 DFQATT, CDR2 SNEGSKA (reference sequence). The CDR3 runs to 13 residues. The germline V and J ends were trimmed by 4 bases and 0 bases, with 9 bases remaining between them. The CDR3 nucleotides read TGCAGTGCTAAGACAGGAGCTAACTATGGCTACACCTTC. Its protein is CSAKTGANYGYTF.

This clonotype was counted only a few times. The gene calls are TRBV29-1 and TRBJ2-5; D possibly corresponds to TRBD2 (6 bases). V was clipped by 5 bases and J by 1 base, with 11 bases between them. Germline-derived CDR1 and CDR2 are SQVTM and ANQGSEA. There are 13 residues in the CDR3. CDR3 protein: CSVSGQRQETQYF. In DNA, the CDR3 is TGCAGCGTTAGCGGGCAGCGCCAAGAGACCCAGTACTTC.

The chain recombines TRBV30 with TRBJ2-5; a possible D gene is TRBD1 (6 bases). The V gene's germline CDR1 is GTSNPN and CDR2 SVGIG (reference sequence). This CDR3 is 14 amino acids long. Trimming took off 0 bases at V and 2 bases at J, with 10 bases between the two ends. The CDR3 reads CAWSVQDRQETQYF. CDR3 DNA sequence: TGTGCCTGGAGTGTACAGGACAGACAAGAGACCCAGTACTTC.

This sequence joins TRBV20-1 and TRBJ1-3; D is ambiguous. The germline gives CDR1 DFQATT, CDR2 SNEGSKA (reference sequence). V shed 3 bases and J shed 4 bases, with 10 bases lying between them. The CDR3 is 13 residues long. In DNA, the CDR3 is TGCAGTGCTAGTACCGCCGTCGGAAACACCATATATTTT. Its protein product is CSASTAVGNTIYF.

Comments on this clonotype: One junction end does not reproduce the germline sequence, and a read error may be involved. The rearrangement links TRBV15 to TRBJ2-3; a weak D match, TRBD2 (5 bases). Looked up from germline, CDR1 is LNHNV and CDR2 is YYDKDF (reference sequence). The CDR3 has 14 amino acids. The CDR3, as DNA: TGTGCCACCAGCTGGAGTAGCGCCACAGATGCGCAGTATTTT. Translation: CATSWSSATDAQYF. The full variable domain, with the rest looked up from reference TRBV15 and TRBJ2-3, is DAMVIQNPRYQVTQFGKPVTLSCSQTLNHNVMYWYQQKSSQAPKLLFHYYDKDFNNEADTPDNFQSRRPNTSFCFLDIRSPGLGDTAMYLCATSWSSATDAQYFGPGTRLTVL.

There are many counts of this clonotype. V and J are TRBV28 and TRBJ1-1; D is undetermined. The V and J ends lost 2 bases and 6 bases respectively, with 10 bases between them. CDR1 and CDR2 from the germline V gene are MDHEN and SYDVKM. This CDR3 spans 13 amino acids. CDR3 coding DNA: TGTGCCAGCAGTTTAACCGGGATCCCTGAAGCTTTCTTT. Translating it yields CASSLTGIPEAFF.

This clonotype came up a few times. V is TRBV28 and J is TRBJ1-5; D unclear. Trimming removed 1 base from V and 2 bases from J, with 9 bases in between. The CDR3 has 15 residues. Germline CDR1 reads MDHEN; CDR2 reads SYDVKM. The CDR3, as DNA: TGTGCCAGCAGTTTATTTCACCGGGGCAATCAGCCCCAGCATTTT. Residues: CASSLFHRGNQPQHF.

J is TRBJ2-5 and V is TRBV24-1; D gene uncertain. The J call is uncertain, as TRBJ2-7 better fits the DNA end. The CDR3 runs to 15 residues. Germline V gives CDR1 KGHDR, CDR2 SFDVKD. The CDR3 DNA reads as TGTGCCACCAGTGATCACACGGCTACCTCCTACGAGCAGTACTTC. It is translated as CATSDHTATSYEQYF.

This clonotype was seen a few times. The chain uses TRBV12-3 or TRBV12-4 and TRBJ1-4; 7 nucleotides agree with TRBD1. V lost 6 bases, J lost 10 bases, and 8 bases stayed unmatched. The CDR3 spans 13 residues. The CDR3 DNA sequence: TGTGCCAGCAGATTAAGGACAGGCGCAAAACTGTTTTTT. Its protein product is CASRLRTGAKLFF.

The chain employs TRBV5-1 and TRBJ2-5, with 14 bases that match TRBD2. The CDR3 is 15 amino acids. V lost 4 bases to trimming and J lost 5 bases; unmatched junction nucleotides: 4. Per germline, CDR1 SGHRS and CDR2 YFSETQ. The CDR3 DNA reads TGCGCCAGCAGCACGGGACTAGCGGGAGCGGAGACCCAGTACTTC. Translation: CASSTGLAGAETQYF.

In this sample, this clonotype turned up a few times. The gene calls are TRBV7-2 and TRBJ1-1; D perhaps matches TRBD1 (6 bases). Deletions cut 0 bases from V and 9 bases from J, with 14 bases between. The CDR3 contains 14 residues. The germline V gene encodes CDR1 SGHTA and CDR2 FQGNSA. CDR3 bases: TGTGCCAGCAGCTTAGCTCGACCAGGGGAGAAAGCTTTCTTT. Protein: CASSLARPGEKAFF.

This clonotype was counted at least ten times. The rearrangement links TRBV29-1 to TRBJ2-5; possibly TRBD1 or TRBD2 for D (5 bases each). V was trimmed by 1 base and J by 3 bases, leaving 12 bases between them. The CDR3 runs to 14 residues. Germline V lookup: CDR1 SQVTM, CDR2 ANQGSEA. This chain's CDR3 is CSVEAGTAKETQYF. As DNA, the CDR3 is TGCAGCGTTGAAGCCGGGACGGCTAAAGAGACCCAGTACTTC.

The chain is built from TRBV4-1 and TRBJ2-3, with D perhaps TRBD2 (6 bases). Trimming shortened V by 2 bases and J by 4 bases, and 16 bases separated the two germline ends. This CDR3 comprises 16 residues. Germline V gene lookup returns CDR1 MGHRA and CDR2 YSYEKL. CDR3 bases: TGCGCCAGCAGCCAAAATATCCTAGCGCTGGCAGATACGCAGTATTTT. Amino acids: CASSQNILALADTQYF.

This clonotype was counted between two and nine times. V is TRBV20-1 and J is TRBJ2-5; 7 bases are shared with TRBD2. The DNA end is a closer match to TRBJ2-7, so the J assignment may be wrong. Germline lookup yields CDR1 DFQATT and CDR2 SNEGSKA (reference sequence). The length of the CDR3 is 15 residues. The CDR3 nucleotides are TGCAGTACAAATTTCCGCGGGGGAAAGGCATACGAGCAGTACTTC. Translation: CSTNFRGGKAYEQYF.

This clonotype was seen a few times. The chain links TRBV6-1 to TRBJ2-1; 8 nucleotides align to TRBD1. This CDR3 region has 14 residues. V lost 10 bases, J lost 2 bases, and 7 bases stayed unmatched. Germline lookup yields CDR1 MNHNS and CDR2 SASEGT. The CDR3 DNA reads as TGTGCCAACAGGCCGGGACAGGCCTACAATGAGCAGTTCTTC. Translating gives CANRPGQAYNEQFF.

In this sample, this clonotype turned up a few times. The rearrangement joins TRBV19 to TRBJ2-1, with TRBD2 matching 11 bases. CDR1 LNHDA and CDR2 SQIVND come from the germline V gene (reference sequence). V was clipped by 3 bases and J by 7 bases; unmatched bases: 5. There are 15 residues in the CDR3. CDR3 DNA: TGTGCCAGTAGTATTGTTAGCGGGGGGGCAAATGAGCAGTTCTTC. As protein: CASSIVSGGANEQFF.

This clonotype was picked up a small number of times. The chain has TRBV4-1 and TRBJ2-7; perhaps TRBD1 as D (7 bases). CDR3 size: 14 residues. The germline CDR1 and CDR2 sequences are MGHRA and YSYEKL. V lost 5 bases, J lost 4 bases, and 15 bases lay in between. The CDR3 DNA reads TGCGCCAGCAGCGCCCCAGGGGGGCCTTACGAGCAGTACTTC. Protein: CASSAPGGPYEQYF.

The chain links TRBV7-2 to TRBJ2-1, with unresolved D. The CDR3 covers 17 residues. Germline V gene sequence: CDR1 SGHTA, CDR2 FQGNSA. V lost 2 bases, J lost 5 bases, and 19 bases lay in between. The CDR3 loop is CASSLSPGEQGHNEQFF. The CDR3 nucleotides are TGTGCCAGCAGCTTATCCCCCGGTGAACAAGGACACAATGAGCAGTTCTTC.

V gene TRBV25-1 combines with J gene TRBJ2-7; either TRBD1 or TRBD2 may supply D (5 bases each). The V and J ends lost 4 bases and 5 bases respectively, with 12 bases between them. Germline loops: CDR1 MGHDK, CDR2 SYGVNS. This CDR3 is 13 amino acids long. DNA for the CDR3: TGTGCCAGCAGTGGTTGGGACGGAAACGAGCAGTACTTC. This translates into CASSGWDGNEQYF.

This clonotype has more than one count but fewer than ten. This chain uses TRBV12-3 or TRBV12-4 with TRBJ2-2, with D perhaps matching TRBD2 (5 bases). With 6 bases removed from V and 5 bases from J, the gap between germline ends came to 7 bases. CDR3 length: 12 residues. The CDR3 DNA reads as TGTGCCAGCAGATCGGGGACCGGGGAGCTGTTTTTT. As protein: CASRSGTGELFF.

This clonotype is a singleton in its sample. The chain has TRBV7-8 and TRBJ2-5; 9 bases map to TRBD2. The DNA end lines up better with TRBJ2-7; the J call may be wrong. Per germline, CDR1 SGHVS and CDR2 FQNEAQ. This CDR3 region has 17 residues. CDR3 amino acids: CASSLNGGTSRVYEQYF. In DNA, the CDR3 is TGTGCCAGCAGTCTAAACGGGGGGACTAGCAGGGTCTACGAGCAGTACTTC.

This clonotype showed up just a few times. This chain uses TRBV7-9 with TRBJ1-5; 7 nucleotides match TRBD1. Germline CDR1 and CDR2: SEHNR and FQNEAQ (reference sequence). CDR3 size: 14 residues. V was clipped by 5 bases and J by 7 bases; unmatched bases: 8. The CDR3 region has the DNA TGTGCCAGCAGCCCCTTACAGGGGACCCAGCCCCAGCATTTT. This codes for CASSPLQGTQPQHF. The whole variable domain, remainder taken from reference TRBV7-9 and TRBJ1-5, is DTGVSQNPRHKITKRGQNVTFRCDPISEHNRLYWYRQTLGQGPEFLTYFQNEAQLEKSRLLSDRFSAERPKGSFSTLEIQRTEQGDSAMYLCASSPLQGTQPQHFGDGTRLSIL.

The rearrangement joins TRBV4-1 to TRBJ1-1; D is ambiguous. The V gene's germline CDR1 is MGHRA and CDR2 YSYEKL. V was pared by 0 bases and J by 11 bases, with 19 bases between. The CDR3 contains 15 residues. CDR3 sequence reads: CASSQDWPVDSLAFF. CDR3 nucleotide sequence: TGCGCCAGCAGCCAAGATTGGCCAGTCGATAGTCTGGCTTTCTTT.

This clonotype came up a few times. This sequence joins TRBV2 and TRBJ2-1; the D gene is possibly TRBD2 (6 bases). The DNA end favors TRBJ2-7, so the J call may be wrong. CDR1 and CDR2 from the germline V gene are SNHLY and FYNNEI. The CDR3 has 17 amino acids. CDR3 sequence: CASSEAGGEVVFYEQYF. The CDR3 nucleotides are TGTGCCAGCAGTGAAGCGGGCGGGGAGGTTGTTTTTTACGAGCAGTACTTC.

This rearrangement joins TRBV20-1 to TRBJ2-5, with D maybe TRBD2 (5 bases). Trimming removed 0 bases at V and 2 bases at J, with 10 bases between. The CDR3 covers 14 residues. Germline V gene data show CDR1 as DFQATT and CDR2 as SNEGSKA (reference sequence). The CDR3 protein is CSARDWENQETQYF. The CDR3 bases are TGCAGTGCTAGAGATTGGGAGAATCAAGAGACCCAGTACTTC.

The sample holds a few counts of this clonotype. CDR3 bases: TGTGCCAGCAGTGGGGACAGGGACAATTCACCCCTCCACTTT. It translates to CASSGDRDNSPLHF. J is TRBJ1-6 and V is TRBV12-3 or TRBV12-4; 9 nucleotides align to TRBD1. With V trimmed by 5 bases and J by 7 bases, 3 bases remained unmatched. CDR3 length: 14 amino acids.

V usage is TRBV6-7 and J usage is TRBJ1-2, with TRBD1 matching over 7 bases. TRBV6-7 is annotated as an ORF whose role is uncertain. The CDR3 length is 14 residues. The junction had 4 bases not matched to a gene; V was cut back by 0 bases and J by 6 bases. The CDR3 DNA is TGTGCCAGCAGTTACTCGCGACAGGGCCATGGCTACACCTTC. It is translated as CASSYSRQGHGYTF.